These 29 T cell receptor beta chains were sequenced from one sample in a study of post-analysis software for immune sequencing data (dated by TCRdb to between 2014 and 2016). Study-level results and caveats: Patients showed significantly higher frequencies than controls for 4 or 5 TRBV segments, among them TRBV5-6, TRBV5-1 and TRBV20-1.

These receptors' targets are unknown. Library preparation was by PCR. TCRdb records Illumina HiSeq 2500 as the sequencer. To reduce PCR and sequencing biases, unique molecular identifiers were built into the TCR beta cDNA libraries. TCRdb trimmed the raw reads at Q25, called clones with MiXCR and kept productive beta chains. Each record represents a unique CDR3 protein, reported with the most common genes and DNA among its rows. The sample data list hundreds of thousands of distinct CDR3 sequences, and 44% of these were observed just once. 1.5% to 2% of the sample lies in the top ten. Sequenced input: blood. All receptors come from a girl aged 10 to 17 with multiple sclerosis.

This clonotype is a singleton in its sample. The chain couples TRBV10-2 to TRBJ1-5; 7 bases fit TRBD1. Germline values: CDR1 WSHSY, CDR2 SAAADI. The ends lost 6 bases at V and 4 bases at J; junction bases unmatched: 3. The CDR3 runs to 13 residues. The CDR3 region is CASRDRINQPQHF. The CDR3 nucleotides are TGCGCCAGCAGGGACAGGATAAATCAGCCCCAGCATTTT.

On this clonotype itself: Being one base from a much bigger clone, this may be a read error. The CDR3: CASSAGGKNIQYF. The CDR3 DNA sequence: TGTGCCAGCAGTGCGGGGGGGAAAAACATTCAGTACTTC. This chain connects TRBV6-4 to TRBJ2-4, with 8 bases that match TRBD2. V shed 4 bases, J shed 4 bases, and the junction held 0 bases outside the gene matches. CDR3 size: 13 residues. Germline loops: CDR1 MRHNA, CDR2 SNTAGT.

The V gene is TRBV2, the J gene TRBJ2-6; D call uncertain. Trimming removed 8 bases at V and 12 bases at J, with 17 bases between. The CDR3 sequence is 13 residues long. Germline loops: CDR1 SNHLY, CDR2 FYNNEI. CDR3 DNA: TGTGCCAGCTCCGAGGCAGCCTCCGTCGTCCTGACTTTC. Translated, it gives CASSEAASVVLTF.

V gene TRBV7-9 combines with J gene TRBJ1-2; 7 bases map to TRBD1. CDR1 SEHNR and CDR2 FQNEAQ come from the germline V gene (reference sequence). V shed 2 bases, J shed 2 bases, and the junction held 5 bases outside the gene matches. The CDR3 has 15 residues. CDR3 nucleotides: TGTGCCAGCAGCTTAAACAGGGGTTCCAACTATGGCTACACCTTC. As protein: CASSLNRGSNYGYTF. The whole variable domain, remainder taken from reference TRBV7-9 and TRBJ1-2, is DTGVSQNPRHKITKRGQNVTFRCDPISEHNRLYWYRQTLGQGPEFLTYFQNEAQLEKSRLLSDRFSAERPKGSFSTLEIQRTEQGDSAMYLCASSLNRGSNYGYTFGSGTRLTVV.

This clonotype was found a few times. The chain recombines TRBV20-1 with TRBJ2-1; D unresolved. Germline V gene lookup returns CDR1 DFQATT and CDR2 SNEGSKA (reference sequence). CDR3 length: 15 amino acids. Trimming took 2 bases from V and 1 from J, leaving 12 bases between them. DNA for the CDR3: TGCAGTGCTAGAATCCCTTCCCGTTCCTACAATGAGCAGTTCTTC. This codes for CSARIPSRSYNEQFF.

This clonotype appeared a few times. The rearrangement joins TRBV20-1 to TRBJ2-7, with D uncertain. The V end lost 5 bases, the J end lost 0 bases, and 8 bases lay between the germline ends. The CDR3 is 12 residues long. Germline V gene sequence: CDR1 DFQATT, CDR2 SNEGSKA (reference sequence). The CDR3 here is CSAVGSSYEQYF. In nucleotides, the CDR3 is TGCAGTGCTGTAGGAAGCTCCTACGAGCAGTACTTC.

This clonotype was detected a few times. The V gene is TRBV12-3 or TRBV12-4, the J gene TRBJ2-3; no reliable D call. Deletions cut 3 bases from V and 4 bases from J, with 8 bases between. The length of the CDR3 is 13 residues. CDR3 amino acids: CASSFSSADTQYF. In nucleotides, the CDR3 is TGTGCCAGCAGTTTTTCCAGCGCAGATACGCAGTATTTT.

This clonotype occurred a few times. The chain carries TRBV12-3 or TRBV12-4 and TRBJ2-5; 7 nucleotides align to TRBD1. The J call may be mistaken, given a closer DNA end match to TRBJ2-4. The CDR3 extends over 13 amino acids. CDR3 sequence reads: CASSLGTGNIQYF. The CDR3 nucleotides are TGTGCCAGCAGTTTAGGGACAGGAAACATTCAGTACTTC.

The V call is TRBV5-1, the J call TRBJ1-5; D remains unclear. V was cut by 5 bases and J by 2 bases, with 14 bases left in between. This CDR3 spans 15 amino acids. CDR1 and CDR2 from the germline V gene are SGHRS and YFSETQ. The CDR3 region has the DNA TGCGCCAGCAGTTTAGGTGACATGGGCAATCAGCCCCAGCATTTT. Translated: CASSLGDMGNQPQHF.

The chain joins TRBV20-1 to TRBJ2-3; D call uncertain. Germline CDR1 DFQATT, CDR2 SNEGSKA (reference sequence). The CDR3 contains 11 residues. V lost 3 bases, J lost 6 bases, and 7 bases lay in between. CDR3 sequence reads: CSASPVDTQYF. The CDR3 nucleotides read TGCAGTGCTAGCCCCGTTGATACGCAGTATTTT.

This clonotype was recorded a few times. This chain uses TRBV7-9 with TRBJ2-1; no clear D gene. V dropped 5 bases and J dropped 5 bases, with 10 bases sitting between them. CDR1 and CDR2 from the germline V gene are SEHNR and FQNEAQ (reference sequence). This CDR3 region has 13 residues. CDR3 sequence (DNA): TGTGCCAGCAGCGACCTTAGGGACAATGAGCAGTTCTTC. As protein: CASSDLRDNEQFF.

This clonotype occurred a few times. The V gene is TRBV12-3 or TRBV12-4, the J gene TRBJ2-3; D remains ambiguous. The CDR3 covers 15 residues. V lost 4 bases to trimming and J lost 0 bases, with 11 bases between them. CDR3 DNA sequence: TGTGCCAGCAGTTCCGGGCCCACTAGCACAGATACGCAGTATTTT. It encodes CASSSGPTSTDTQYF.

This clonotype was found a few times. The chain joins TRBV12-3 or TRBV12-4 to TRBJ2-5, with TRBD2 identical over 11 bases. The CDR3 contains 15 residues. V lost 5 bases and J lost 4; bases outside the gene matches: 6. CDR3: CASSLRLAGGETQYF. CDR3 coding DNA: TGTGCCAGCAGTCTACGGCTAGCGGGAGGAGAGACCCAGTACTTC.

This clonotype has more than one count but fewer than ten. J is TRBJ2-5 and V is TRBV12-3 or TRBV12-4; D call uncertain. This CDR3 is 16 amino acids long. Between the trimmed V and J ends, which lost 5 bases and 1 base, there was a span of 17 bases. The CDR3 coding sequence is TGTGCCAGCAGTCCGAGCAGAAGCACCCTCCAAGAGACCCAGTACTTC. This translates into CASSPSRSTLQETQYF.

This chain joins TRBV6-6 and TRBJ1-2; 7 bases are shared with TRBD1. Unmatched junction bases numbered 13, after V lost 2 bases and J lost 7 bases. Looked up from germline, CDR1 is MNHNY and CDR2 is SVGAGI (reference sequence). The CDR3 sequence is 16 residues long. CDR3 sequence reads: CASSYGGQDSLGGYTF. CDR3 in DNA: TGTGCCAGCAGTTACGGAGGACAGGATAGTTTGGGTGGCTACACCTTC.

The V call is TRBV11-3, the J call TRBJ1-4, with TRBD1 matching over 7 bases. The CDR3 contains 13 residues. The germline gives CDR1 SGHNT, CDR2 YENEEA. J was trimmed by 8 bases and V by 6 bases; bases with no gene match: 6. The CDR3 sequence: CASRGTAEEKLFF. As DNA, the CDR3 is TGTGCCAGCAGAGGGACAGCCGAAGAAAAACTGTTTTTT.

The rearrangement joins TRBV5-1 to TRBJ2-5; TRBD1 might be the D (6 bases). The CDR3 consists of 16 residues. Germline V gene sequence: CDR1 SGHRS, CDR2 YFSETQ. V was clipped by 1 base and J by 11 bases, with 24 bases between them. The CDR3 region is CASSLSCLGQRVVQYF. DNA for the CDR3: TGCGCCAGCAGCTTGTCCTGCCTCGGACAGCGTGTGGTGCAGTACTTC.

This clonotype was recorded a few times. This chain connects TRBV29-1 to TRBJ2-1; 9 bases fit TRBD2. Germline V gives CDR1 SQVTM, CDR2 ANQGSEA. Trimming took 4 bases from V and 8 from J; bases not matched to a gene: 6. The CDR3 contains 13 residues. For the CDR3, the DNA is TGCAGCGTTGGTGGCGGGGGGGCGTATGAGCAGTTCTTC. Encoded protein: CSVGGGGAYEQFF.

This clonotype was seen a handful of times. The chain joins TRBV7-8 to TRBJ2-1, with 7 bases identical to TRBD2. Germline V lookup: CDR1 SGHVS, CDR2 FQNEAQ. This CDR3 comprises 17 residues. Trimming at V came to 1 base and at J to 3 bases, leaving 9 bases not matched to a gene. Here the CDR3 reads CASSLGGASGYYNEQFF. For the CDR3, the DNA is TGTGCCAGCAGCTTAGGCGGGGCTAGCGGCTACTACAATGAGCAGTTCTTC. Supplemented by reference TRBV7-8 and TRBJ2-1, the full variable domain reads GAGVSQSPRYKVAKRGQDVALRCDPISGHVSLFWYQQALGQGPEFLTYFQNEAQLDKSGLPSDRFFAERPEGSVSTLKIQRTQQEDSAVYLCASSLGGASGYYNEQFFGPGTRLTVL.

This rearrangement joins TRBV7-8 to TRBJ2-5; 10 bases match TRBD2. In germline, CDR1 is SGHVS, CDR2 FQNEAQ. Trimming at V came to 10 bases and at J to 3 bases, leaving 8 bases not matched to a gene. The CDR3 is made up of 14 amino acids. The CDR3, as DNA: TGTGCCACCGGACCGCTAGCGGGGGAAGAGACCCAGTACTTC. Its translation: CATGPLAGEETQYF.

This rearrangement joins TRBV12-3 or TRBV12-4 to TRBJ2-5; 8 positions agree with TRBD1. The J call is uncertain, as TRBJ2-7 better fits the DNA end. The CDR3 loop spans 14 amino acids. CDR3 in DNA: TGTGCCAGCAGTCCTCGACAGGGGACCCGCGAGCAGTACTTC. This sequence encodes CASSPRQGTREQYF.

This clonotype has at least ten counts. The rearrangement uses TRBV5-1 and TRBJ1-2; the match to TRBD1 covers 7 bases. The CDR3 length is 14 residues. Germline assignment: CDR1 SGHRS and CDR2 YFSETQ. Trimming at V came to 4 bases and at J to 0 bases, leaving 3 bases not matched to a gene. The CDR3 region is CASSLDRANYGYTF. Written as DNA, the CDR3 is TGCGCCAGCAGCCTAGACAGGGCTAACTATGGCTACACCTTC.

This clonotype was counted a few times. The V gene is TRBV12-3 or TRBV12-4, the J gene TRBJ2-7, with TRBD2 identical over 9 bases. There are 14 residues in the CDR3. J lost 4 bases, V lost 2 bases, and 3 bases had no gene match. The CDR3 is CASSLSGLAYEQYF. CDR3 nucleotides: TGTGCCAGCAGTTTATCGGGACTAGCATACGAGCAGTACTTC.

This clonotype was observed a few times. The gene calls are TRBV5-1 and TRBJ2-7, with D uncertain. The germline gives CDR1 SGHRS, CDR2 YFSETQ. V lost 3 bases and J lost 3, with 10 bases in between. This CDR3 has 13 residues. Here the CDR3 reads CASSSTVYYEQYF. The CDR3 DNA sequence: TGCGCCAGCAGCTCGACGGTCTACTACGAGCAGTACTTC.

This clonotype was seen a handful of times. This sequence joins TRBV27 and TRBJ1-2; D gene uncertain. Germline CDR1 MNHEY, CDR2 SMNVEV (reference sequence). The CDR3 consists of 11 residues. The germline V and J ends were trimmed by 4 bases and 4 bases, with 4 bases remaining between them. Here the CDR3 DNA reads TGTGCCAGCAGTTCGGCCTATGGCTACACCTTC. It codes for CASSSAYGYTF.

The chain couples TRBV12-3 or TRBV12-4 to TRBJ2-5, with 9 bases aligning to TRBD1. J was trimmed by 11 bases and V by 6 bases; bases with no gene match: 13. CDR3 length equals 14 residues. CDR3 coding DNA: TGTGCCAGCAGCAGAGACAGGGGGTTGGTTGAGCAGTACTTC. It is translated as CASSRDRGLVEQYF.

The CDR3 sequence: CASSQDREVSEQYF. The CDR3 nucleotides read TGCGCCAGCAGCCAAGATCGGGAGGTCTCCGAGCAGTACTTC. J is TRBJ2-4 and V is TRBV4-1, with 7 bases matching TRBD2. The closer fit of TRBJ2-7 to the DNA end suggests the J call may be wrong. Germline CDR1 reads MGHRA; CDR2 reads YSYEKL. This CDR3 contains 14 residues.

For this clonotype: Germline is not matched at one junction end, which may reflect a read error. The chain uses TRBV5-5 and TRBJ2-3; D gene uncertain. The CDR3 has 14 amino acids. Germline assignment: CDR1 SGHKS and CDR2 YYEKEE (reference sequence). The CDR3 DNA reads TGTGCCAGCAACTTGTCCAGTCAGCCAGATACGCAGTATTTT. This codes for CASNLSSQPDTQYF.

This clonotype was picked up a small number of times. This rearrangement joins TRBV12-3 or TRBV12-4 to TRBJ1-6; TRBD1 is a possible D gene (5 bases). The CDR3 totals 13 residues. The V end lost 8 bases, the J end lost 14 bases, and 19 bases lay between the germline ends. The CDR3 spells CASLSPGRPTLHF. CDR3 nucleotide sequence: TGTGCCAGCCTCTCACCGGGACGGCCGACCCTCCACTTT.